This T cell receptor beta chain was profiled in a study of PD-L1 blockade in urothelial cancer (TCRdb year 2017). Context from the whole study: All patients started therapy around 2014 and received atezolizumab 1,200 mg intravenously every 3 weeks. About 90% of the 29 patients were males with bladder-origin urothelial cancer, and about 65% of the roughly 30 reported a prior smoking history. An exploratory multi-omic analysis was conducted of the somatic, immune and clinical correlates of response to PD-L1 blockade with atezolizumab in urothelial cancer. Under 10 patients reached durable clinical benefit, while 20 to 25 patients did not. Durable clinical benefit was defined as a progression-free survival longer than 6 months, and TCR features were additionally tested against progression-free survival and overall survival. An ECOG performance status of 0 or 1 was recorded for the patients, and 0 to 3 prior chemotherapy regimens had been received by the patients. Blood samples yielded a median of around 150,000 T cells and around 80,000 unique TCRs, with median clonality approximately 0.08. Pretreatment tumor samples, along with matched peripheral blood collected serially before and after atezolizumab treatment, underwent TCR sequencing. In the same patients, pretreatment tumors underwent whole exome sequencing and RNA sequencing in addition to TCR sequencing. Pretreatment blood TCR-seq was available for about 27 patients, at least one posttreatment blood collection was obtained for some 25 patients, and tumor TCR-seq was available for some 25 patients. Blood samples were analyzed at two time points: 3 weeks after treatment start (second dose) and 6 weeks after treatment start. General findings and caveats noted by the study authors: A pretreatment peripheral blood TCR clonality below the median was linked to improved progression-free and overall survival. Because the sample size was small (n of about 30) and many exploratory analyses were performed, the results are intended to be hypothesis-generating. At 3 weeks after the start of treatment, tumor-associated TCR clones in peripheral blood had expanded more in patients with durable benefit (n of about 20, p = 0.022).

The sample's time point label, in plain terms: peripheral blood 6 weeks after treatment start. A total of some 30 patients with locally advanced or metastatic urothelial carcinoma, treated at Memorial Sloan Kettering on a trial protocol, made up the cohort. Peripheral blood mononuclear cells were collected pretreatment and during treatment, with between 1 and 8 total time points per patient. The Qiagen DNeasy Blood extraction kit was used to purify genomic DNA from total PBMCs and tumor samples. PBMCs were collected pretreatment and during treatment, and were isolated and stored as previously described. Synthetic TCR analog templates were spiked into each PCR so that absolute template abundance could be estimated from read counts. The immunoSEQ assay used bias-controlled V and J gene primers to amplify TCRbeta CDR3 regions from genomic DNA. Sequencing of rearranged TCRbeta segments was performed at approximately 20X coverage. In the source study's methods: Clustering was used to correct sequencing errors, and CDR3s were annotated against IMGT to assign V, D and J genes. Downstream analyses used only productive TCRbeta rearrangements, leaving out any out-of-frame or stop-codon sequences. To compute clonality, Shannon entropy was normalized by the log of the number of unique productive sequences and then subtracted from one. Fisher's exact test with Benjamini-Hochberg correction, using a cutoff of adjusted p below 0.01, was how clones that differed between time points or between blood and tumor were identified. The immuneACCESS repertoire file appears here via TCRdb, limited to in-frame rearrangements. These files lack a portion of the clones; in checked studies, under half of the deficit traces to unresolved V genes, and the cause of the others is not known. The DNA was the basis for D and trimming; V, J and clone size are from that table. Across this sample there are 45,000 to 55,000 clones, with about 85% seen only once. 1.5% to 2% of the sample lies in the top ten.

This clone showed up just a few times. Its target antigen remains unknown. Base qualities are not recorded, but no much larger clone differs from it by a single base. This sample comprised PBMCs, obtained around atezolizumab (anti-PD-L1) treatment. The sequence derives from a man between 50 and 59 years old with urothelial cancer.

CDR3 loop: CASSLGGRNQPQHF. The DNA sequence reads TGTGCCAGCAGCTTAGGCGGTCGCAATCAGCCCCAGCATTTT. The chain was built from TRBV7-3 and TRBJ1-5; no D gene can be assigned with confidence. Its CDR3 holds 14 amino acids, cysteine through phenylalanine. Only the CDR3 portion is preserved as DNA: 42 bases, with reading frame beginning at the first base. In the germline V gene, CDR1 corresponds to SGHTA and CDR2 to FQGTGA. V and J lose 2 bases and 2 bases, and a span of 7 bases separates them.